What follows describes a single TCR beta chain. Its antigen is currently unknown. The data belong to a study of T cell responses to AZD1222 COVID-19 vaccine. Findings and limits, study-wide: Receipt of two AZD1222 doses was followed by a rise in Spike-specific TCR breadth and depth. Regions 160-218 and 743-854 held dominance among vaccine-associated CD4 TCRs, which spanned spike. At baseline, seropositivity was found in only six AZD1222 recipients.

With V trimmed by 6 bases and J by 12 bases, 11 bases remained unmatched. The CDR3 spans 13 residues. CDR1 and CDR2 (germline): LGHNT, FRNRAP. TCRdb keeps only in-frame clones here, not all; method: immunoSEQ multiplex PCR. This sample has 95,000 to 150,000 clones, with roughly 88% found just once. The chain carries TRBV12-5 and TRBJ2-1; 7 nucleotides line up with TRBD2. The clonotype comes from an adult in good health. The sequencing used peripheral blood, collected on day 0 of AZD1222 vaccination. DNA of the CDR3: TGTGCTAGTGGCCCTCATCCCGAGCGGGGGCAGTTCTTC. Protein product: CASGPHPERGQFF.